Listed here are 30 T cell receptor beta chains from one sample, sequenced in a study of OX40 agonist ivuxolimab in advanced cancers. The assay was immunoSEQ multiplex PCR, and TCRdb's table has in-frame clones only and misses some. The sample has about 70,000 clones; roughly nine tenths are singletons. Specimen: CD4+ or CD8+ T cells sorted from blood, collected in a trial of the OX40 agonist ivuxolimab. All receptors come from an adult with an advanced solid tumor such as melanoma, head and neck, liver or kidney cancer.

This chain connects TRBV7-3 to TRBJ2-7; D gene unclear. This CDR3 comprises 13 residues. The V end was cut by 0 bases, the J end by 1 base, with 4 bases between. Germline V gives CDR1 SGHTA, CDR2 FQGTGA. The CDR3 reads CASSLTRSYEQYF. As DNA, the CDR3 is TGTGCCAGCAGCTTAACTCGGTCCTACGAGCAGTACTTC.

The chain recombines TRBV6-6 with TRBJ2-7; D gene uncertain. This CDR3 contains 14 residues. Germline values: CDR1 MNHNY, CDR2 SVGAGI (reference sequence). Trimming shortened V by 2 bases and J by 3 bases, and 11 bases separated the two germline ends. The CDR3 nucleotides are TGTGCCAGCAGTTACCCGGGCAGGATCTACGAGCAGTACTTC. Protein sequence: CASSYPGRIYEQYF.

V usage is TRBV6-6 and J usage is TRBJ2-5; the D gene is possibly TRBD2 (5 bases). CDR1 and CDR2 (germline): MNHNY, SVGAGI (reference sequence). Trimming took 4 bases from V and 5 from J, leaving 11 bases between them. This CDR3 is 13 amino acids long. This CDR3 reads CASSFIARETQYF. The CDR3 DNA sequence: TGTGCCAGCAGTTTTATAGCGCGGGAGACCCAGTACTTC.

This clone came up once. The CDR3: CARSPPAGLAGGKDTQYF. In DNA, the CDR3 is TGTGCCAGAAGCCCACCCGCCGGACTAGCGGGGGGGAAAGATACGCAGTATTTT. This chain uses TRBV7-5 with TRBJ2-3; the D segment call TRBD2 is taken from the table without a DNA check. TRBV7-5 is listed as a pseudogene. The CDR3 contains 18 residues.

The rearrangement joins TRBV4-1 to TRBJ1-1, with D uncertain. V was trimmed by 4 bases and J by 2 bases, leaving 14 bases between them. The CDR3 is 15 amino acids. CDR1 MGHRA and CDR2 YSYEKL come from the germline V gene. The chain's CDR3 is CASSLYPGGNTEAFF. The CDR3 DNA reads TGCGCCAGCAGCCTCTACCCGGGAGGAAACACTGAAGCTTTCTTT.

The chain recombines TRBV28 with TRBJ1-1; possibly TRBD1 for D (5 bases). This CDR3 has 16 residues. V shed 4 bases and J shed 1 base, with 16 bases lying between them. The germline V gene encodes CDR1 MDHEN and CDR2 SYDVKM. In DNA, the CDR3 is TGTGCCAGCAGTTCATATGACGGGACGGAGAACACTGAAGCTTTCTTT. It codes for CASSSYDGTENTEAFF. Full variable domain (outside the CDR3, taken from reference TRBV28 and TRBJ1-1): DVKVTQSSRYLVKRTGEKVFLECVQDMDHENMFWYRQDPGLGLRLIYFSYDVKMKEKGDIPEGYSVSREKKERFSLILESASTNQTSMYLCASSSYDGTENTEAFFGQGTRLTVV.

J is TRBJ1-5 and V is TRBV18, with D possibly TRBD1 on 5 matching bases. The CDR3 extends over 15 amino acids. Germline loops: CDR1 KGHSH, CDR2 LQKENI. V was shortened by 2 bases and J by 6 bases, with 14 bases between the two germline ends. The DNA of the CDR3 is TGTGCCAGCTCACCAGAAGGGCAGGGTGGTCAGCCCCAGCATTTT. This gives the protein CASSPEGQGGQPQHF.

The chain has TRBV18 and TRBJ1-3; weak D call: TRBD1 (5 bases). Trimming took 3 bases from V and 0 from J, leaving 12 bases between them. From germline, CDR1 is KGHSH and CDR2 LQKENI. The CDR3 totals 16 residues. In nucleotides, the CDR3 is TGTGCCAGCTCACCGTCGACAGTTCGCTCTGGAAACACCATATATTTT. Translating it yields CASSPSTVRSGNTIYF. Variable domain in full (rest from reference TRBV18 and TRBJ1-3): NAGVMQNPRHLVRRRGQEARLRCSPMKGHSHVYWYRQLPEEGLKFMVYLQKENIIDESGMPKERFSAEFPKEGPSILRIQQVVRGDSAAYFCASSPSTVRSGNTIYFGEGSWLTVV.

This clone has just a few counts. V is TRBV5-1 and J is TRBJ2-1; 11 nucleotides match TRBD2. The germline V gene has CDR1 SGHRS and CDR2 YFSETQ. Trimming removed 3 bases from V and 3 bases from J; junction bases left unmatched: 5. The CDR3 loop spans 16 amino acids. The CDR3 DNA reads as TGCGCCAGCAGCTCTACTAGCGGGAGAATCTACAATGAGCAGTTCTTC. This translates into CASSSTSGRIYNEQFF. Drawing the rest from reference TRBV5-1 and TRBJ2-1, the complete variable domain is KAGVTQTPRYLIKTRGQQVTLSCSPISGHRSVSWYQQTPGQGLQFLFEYFSETQRNKGNFPGRFSGRQFSNSRSEMNVSTLELGDSALYLCASSSTSGRIYNEQFFGPGTRLTVL.

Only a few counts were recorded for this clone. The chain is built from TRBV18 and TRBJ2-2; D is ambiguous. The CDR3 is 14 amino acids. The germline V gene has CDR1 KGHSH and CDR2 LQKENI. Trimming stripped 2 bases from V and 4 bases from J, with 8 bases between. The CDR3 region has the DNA TGTGCCAGCTCACCAAAGCTAACCACCGGGGAGCTGTTTTTT. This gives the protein CASSPKLTTGELFF.

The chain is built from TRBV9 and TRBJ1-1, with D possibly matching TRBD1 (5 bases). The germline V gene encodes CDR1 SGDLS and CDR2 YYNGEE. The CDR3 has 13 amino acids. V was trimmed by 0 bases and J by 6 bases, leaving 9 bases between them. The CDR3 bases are TGTGCCAGCAGCGTAGTGGGGGTCGCTGAAGCTTTCTTT. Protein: CASSVVGVAEAFF.

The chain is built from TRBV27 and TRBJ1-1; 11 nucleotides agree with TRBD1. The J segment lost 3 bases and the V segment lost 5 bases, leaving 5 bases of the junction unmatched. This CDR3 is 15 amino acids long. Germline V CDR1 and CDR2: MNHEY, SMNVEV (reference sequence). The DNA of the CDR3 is TGTGCCAGCAGTCCAGGACAGGGGGCCTACACTGAAGCTTTCTTT. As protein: CASSPGQGAYTEAFF.

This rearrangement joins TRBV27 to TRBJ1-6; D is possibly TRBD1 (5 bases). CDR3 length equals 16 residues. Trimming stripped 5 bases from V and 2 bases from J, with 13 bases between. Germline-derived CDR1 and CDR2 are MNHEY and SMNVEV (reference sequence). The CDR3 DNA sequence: TGTGCCAGCAGTGCCCGGGGGGGGACCTATAATTCACCCCTCCACTTT. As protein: CASSARGGTYNSPLHF.

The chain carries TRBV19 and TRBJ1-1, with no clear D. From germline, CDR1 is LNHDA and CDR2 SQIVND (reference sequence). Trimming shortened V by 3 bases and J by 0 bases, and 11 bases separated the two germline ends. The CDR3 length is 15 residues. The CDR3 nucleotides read TGTGCCAGTAGTATCAGTCGGCGGGTGAACACTGAAGCTTTCTTT. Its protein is CASSISRRVNTEAFF. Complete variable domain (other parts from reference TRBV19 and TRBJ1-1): DGGITQSPKYLFRKEGQNVTLSCEQNLNHDAMYWYRQDPGQGLRLIYYSQIVNDFQKGDIAEGYSVSREKKESFPLTVTSAQKNPTAFYLCASSISRRVNTEAFFGQGTRLTVV.

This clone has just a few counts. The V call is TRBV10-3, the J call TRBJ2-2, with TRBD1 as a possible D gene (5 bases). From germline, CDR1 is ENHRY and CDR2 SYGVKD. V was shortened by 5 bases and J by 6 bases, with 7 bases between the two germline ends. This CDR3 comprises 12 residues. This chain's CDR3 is CAISTGPGELFF. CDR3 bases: TGTGCCATCAGTACAGGCCCCGGGGAGCTGTTTTTT.

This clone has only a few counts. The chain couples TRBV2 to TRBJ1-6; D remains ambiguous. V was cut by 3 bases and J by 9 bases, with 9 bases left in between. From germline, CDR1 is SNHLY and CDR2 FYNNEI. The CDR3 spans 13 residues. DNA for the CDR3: TGTGCCAGCAGTGATGCCCCTTCTTCACCCCTCCACTTT. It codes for CASSDAPSSPLHF.

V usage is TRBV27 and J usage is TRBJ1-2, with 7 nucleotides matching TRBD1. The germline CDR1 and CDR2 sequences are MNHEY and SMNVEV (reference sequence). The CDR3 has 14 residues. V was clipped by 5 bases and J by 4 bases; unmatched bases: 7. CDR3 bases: TGTGCCAGCAGTCCCCTAGGACAGGTCTATGGCTACACCTTC. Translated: CASSPLGQVYGYTF.

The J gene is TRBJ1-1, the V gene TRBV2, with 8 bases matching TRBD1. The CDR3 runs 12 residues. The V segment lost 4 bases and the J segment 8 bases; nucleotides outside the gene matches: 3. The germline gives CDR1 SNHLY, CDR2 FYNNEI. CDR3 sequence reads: CASSGQGPEAFF. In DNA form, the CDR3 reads TGTGCCAGCAGTGGACAGGGGCCCGAAGCTTTCTTT.

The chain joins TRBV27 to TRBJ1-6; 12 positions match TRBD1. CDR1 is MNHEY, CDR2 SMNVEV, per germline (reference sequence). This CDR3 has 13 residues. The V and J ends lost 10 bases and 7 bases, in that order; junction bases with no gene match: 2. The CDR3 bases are TGTGCCACGGGACAGGGGGCGAATTCACCCCTCCACTTT. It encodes CATGQGANSPLHF.

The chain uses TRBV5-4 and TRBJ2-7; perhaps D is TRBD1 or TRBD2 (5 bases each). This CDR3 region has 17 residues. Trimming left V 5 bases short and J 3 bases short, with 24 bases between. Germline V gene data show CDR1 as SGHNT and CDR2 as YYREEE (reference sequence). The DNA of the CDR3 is TGTGCCAGCAGTTCCCGTACTGTGGGGGACGGAGACTACGAGCAGTACTTC. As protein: CASSSRTVGDGDYEQYF.

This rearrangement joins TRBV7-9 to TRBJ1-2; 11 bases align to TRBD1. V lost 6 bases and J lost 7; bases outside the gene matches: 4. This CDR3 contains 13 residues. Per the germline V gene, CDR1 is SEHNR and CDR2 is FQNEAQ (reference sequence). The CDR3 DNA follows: TGTGCCAGCAGGGGACAGGGGGAATCTGGCTACACCTTC. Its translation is CASRGQGESGYTF.

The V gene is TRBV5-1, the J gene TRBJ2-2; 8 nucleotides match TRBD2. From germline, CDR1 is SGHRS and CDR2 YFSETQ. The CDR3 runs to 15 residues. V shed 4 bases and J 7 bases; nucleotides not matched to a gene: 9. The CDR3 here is CASSPPGGQRGELFF. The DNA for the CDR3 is TGCGCCAGCAGCCCCCCGGGGGGGCAGCGCGGGGAGCTGTTTTTT.

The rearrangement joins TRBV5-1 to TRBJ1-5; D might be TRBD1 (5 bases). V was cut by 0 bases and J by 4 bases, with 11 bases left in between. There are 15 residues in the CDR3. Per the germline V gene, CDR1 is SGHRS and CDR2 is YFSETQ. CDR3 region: CASSLGGGTNQPQHF. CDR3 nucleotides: TGCGCCAGCAGCTTGGGTGGGGGTACGAATCAGCCCCAGCATTTT. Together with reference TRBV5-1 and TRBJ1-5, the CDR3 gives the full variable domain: KAGVTQTPRYLIKTRGQQVTLSCSPISGHRSVSWYQQTPGQGLQFLFEYFSETQRNKGNFPGRFSGRQFSNSRSEMNVSTLELGDSALYLCASSLGGGTNQPQHFGDGTRLSIL.

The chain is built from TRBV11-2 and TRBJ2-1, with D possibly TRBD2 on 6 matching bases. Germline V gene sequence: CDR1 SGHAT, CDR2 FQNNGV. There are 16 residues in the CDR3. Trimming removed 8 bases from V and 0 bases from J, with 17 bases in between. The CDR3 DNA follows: TGTGCCAGCTCCTCGATCCGGGGGAGCTCCTACAATGAGCAGTTCTTC. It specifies CASSSIRGSSYNEQFF.

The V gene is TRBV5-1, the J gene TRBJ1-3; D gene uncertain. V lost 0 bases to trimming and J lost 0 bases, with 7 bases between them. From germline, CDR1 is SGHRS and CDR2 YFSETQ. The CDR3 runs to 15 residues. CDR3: CASSLDANSGNTIYF. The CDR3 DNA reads TGCGCCAGCAGCTTGGATGCGAACTCTGGAAACACCATATATTTT.

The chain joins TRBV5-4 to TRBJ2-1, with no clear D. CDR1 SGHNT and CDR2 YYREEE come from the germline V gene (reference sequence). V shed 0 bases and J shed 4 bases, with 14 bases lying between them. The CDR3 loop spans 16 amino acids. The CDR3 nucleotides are TGTGCCAGCAGCTTGGATCAAGGTCCCAATTACAATGAGCAGTTCTTC. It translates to CASSLDQGPNYNEQFF.

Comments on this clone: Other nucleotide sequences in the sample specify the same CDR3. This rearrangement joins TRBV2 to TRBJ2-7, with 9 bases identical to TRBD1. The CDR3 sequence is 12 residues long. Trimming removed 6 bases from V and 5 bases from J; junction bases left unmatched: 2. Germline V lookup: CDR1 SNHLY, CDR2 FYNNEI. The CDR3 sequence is CASRDRGNEQYF. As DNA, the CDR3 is TGTGCCAGCAGGGACAGGGGAAACGAGCAGTACTTC.

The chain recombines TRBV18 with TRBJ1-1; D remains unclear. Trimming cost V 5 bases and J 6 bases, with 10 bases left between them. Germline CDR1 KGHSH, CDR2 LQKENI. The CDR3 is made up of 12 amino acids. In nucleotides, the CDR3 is TGTGCCAGCTCAATCTTGTTATCTGAAGCTTTCTTT. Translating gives CASSILLSEAFF.

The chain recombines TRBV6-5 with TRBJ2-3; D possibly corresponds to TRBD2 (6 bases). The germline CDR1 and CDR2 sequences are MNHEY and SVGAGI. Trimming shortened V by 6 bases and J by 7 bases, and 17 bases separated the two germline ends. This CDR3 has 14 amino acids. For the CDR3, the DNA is TGTGCCAGCAGGCCACTCCTCGGGGGACATACGCAGTATTTT. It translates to CASRPLLGGHTQYF.

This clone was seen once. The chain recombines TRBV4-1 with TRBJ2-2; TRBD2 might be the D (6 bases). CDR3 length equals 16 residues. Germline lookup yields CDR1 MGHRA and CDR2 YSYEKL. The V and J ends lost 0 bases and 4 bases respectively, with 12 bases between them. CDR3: CASSQERGGVTGELFF. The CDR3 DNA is TGCGCCAGCAGCCAAGAGAGGGGCGGGGTCACCGGGGAGCTGTTTTTT.